This T cell receptor (beta chain) was sequenced in a study of technical replicates of blood from a handful of donors. V lost 9 bases and J 2 bases, leaving 14 bases between the germline ends. CDR3 size: 13 residues. Germline V gene data show CDR1 as MNHEY and CDR2 as SMNVEV (reference sequence). The protocol was immunoSEQ multiplex PCR, while the TCRdb copy is restricted to in-frame clones and leaves out a portion. The table records 75,000 to 95,000 clones, 80% to 95% of them present only once. The sequence came from a human donor in good health. The sequenced sample was T cells isolated from PBMCs. The chain is built from TRBV27 and TRBJ2-7; no firm D call. CDR3 sequence: CASAPTGAYEQYF. As DNA, the CDR3 is TGTGCCAGTGCTCCCACTGGAGCCTACGAGCAGTACTTC.